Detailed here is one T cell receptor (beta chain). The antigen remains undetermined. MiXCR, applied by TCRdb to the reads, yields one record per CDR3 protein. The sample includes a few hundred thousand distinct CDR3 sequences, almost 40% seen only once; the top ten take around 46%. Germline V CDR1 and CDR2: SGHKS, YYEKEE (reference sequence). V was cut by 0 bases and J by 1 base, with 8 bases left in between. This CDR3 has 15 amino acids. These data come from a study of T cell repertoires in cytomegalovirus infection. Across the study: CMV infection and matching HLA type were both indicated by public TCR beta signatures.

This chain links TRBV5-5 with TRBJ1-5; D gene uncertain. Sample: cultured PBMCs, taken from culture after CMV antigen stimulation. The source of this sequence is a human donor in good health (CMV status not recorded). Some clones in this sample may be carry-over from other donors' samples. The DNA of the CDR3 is TGTGCCAGCAGCTTGGACAGTTGGAGCAATCAGCCCCAGCATTTT. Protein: CASSLDSWSNQPQHF. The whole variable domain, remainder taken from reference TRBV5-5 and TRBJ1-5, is DAGVTQSPTHLIKTRGQQVTLRCSPISGHKSVSWYQQVLGQGPQFIFQYYEKEERGRGNFPDRFSARQFPNYSSELNVNALLLGDSALYLCASSLDSWSNQPQHFGDGTRLSIL.